Below, 5 T cell receptor beta chains from the same sample are listed, as sequenced in a study of cytomegalovirus exposure and HLA in healthy donors. Vbeta (60) and Jbeta (13) primers were used in the PCR. Profiled with immunoSEQ multiplex PCR; TCRdb holds only in-frame clones, not every one. Among about 130,000 clones listed, around three quarters were seen once. Material: PBMCs. These receptors were collected from a man aged 35 to 55 in good health and CMV-seropositive.

This clone was seen more than once but under ten times. The chain carries TRBV27 and TRBJ1-2; 10 bases are shared with TRBD1. The CDR3 has 17 amino acids. The germline V gene encodes CDR1 MNHEY and CDR2 SMNVEV (reference sequence). Trimming cost V 3 bases and J 3 bases; bases outside gene matches: 10. The chain's CDR3 is CASSFRAGQGVYYGYTF. The CDR3 DNA reads as TGTGCCAGCAGTTTTCGGGCCGGACAGGGGGTTTACTATGGCTACACCTTC.

J is TRBJ1-2 and V is TRBV28, with unresolved D. V was clipped by 3 bases and J by 0 bases, with 5 bases between them. The CDR3 extends over 13 amino acids. Per germline, CDR1 MDHEN and CDR2 SYDVKM. The CDR3 DNA follows: TGTGCCAGCAGTTTTCGAGCTAACTATGGCTACACCTTC. It translates to CASSFRANYGYTF.

This clone is a singleton in its sample. The chain is built from TRBV19 and TRBJ1-4; TRBD1 might be the D (6 bases). Germline V gene data show CDR1 as LNHDA and CDR2 as SQIVND (reference sequence). The CDR3 runs to 15 residues. V was trimmed by 7 bases and J by 7 bases, leaving 19 bases between them. The CDR3 sequence: CASKGGGLHFEKLFF. CDR3 nucleotides: TGTGCCAGTAAAGGGGGTGGATTACACTTTGAAAAACTGTTTTTT.

This chain joins TRBV11-2 and TRBJ1-1; tentative D call: TRBD1 (6 bases). CDR1 is SGHAT and CDR2 is FQNNGV in the germline V gene. The CDR3 length is 15 residues. V lost 2 bases and J lost 1, with 11 bases in between. CDR3 in DNA: TGTGCCAGCAGCTTAAGGACAGTAGGGAACACTGAAGCTTTCTTT. Its protein product is CASSLRTVGNTEAFF.

This clone appeared a few times. The chain combines TRBV20-1 with TRBJ1-1, with D unresolved. This CDR3 region has 11 residues. With 1 base removed from V and 11 bases from J, the gap between germline ends came to 11 bases. Germline V gives CDR1 DFQATT, CDR2 SNEGSKA (reference sequence). Here the CDR3 reads CSARGPGQAFF. The CDR3 DNA reads TGCAGTGCTAGAGGTCCTGGGCAGGCTTTCTTT.